The 2 T cell receptor beta chains presented below share a single source sample, sequenced in a study of Ad26.COV2.S vaccination and SARS-CoV-2 variants. Generated by immunoSEQ multiplex PCR, the TCRdb table keeps only in-frame clones and is missing some. The table lists roughly 350,000 clones, about 86% of them singletons, with about 10% in the top ten. Treatment given: roughly 18 received Ad26.COV2.S at low or high dose, single or two shots; about five received placebo; per-sample allocation not given. Collection of samples fell on day 63 after the first vaccine or placebo injection. This specimen consisted of peripheral blood, obtained in a trial of Ad26.COV2.S vaccine versus placebo. These receptors were collected from a person aged 18 to 65 who received the Ad26.COV2.S COVID-19 vaccine or a placebo.

The CDR3 DNA sequence: TGTGCCAGCAGCCAATTTGGACGGGGGCGAGGTGAAAAACTGTTTTTT. Translation gives CASSQFGRGRGEKLFF. The chain is built from TRBV5-4 and TRBJ1-4, with TRBD1 as a possible D gene (6 bases). This CDR3 comprises 16 residues. With 4 bases removed from V and 7 bases from J, the gap between germline ends came to 20 bases. The germline gives CDR1 SGHNT, CDR2 YYREEE (reference sequence).

The rearrangement joins TRBV28 to TRBJ2-5, with 7 bases lining up with TRBD2. Germline V gives CDR1 MDHEN, CDR2 SYDVKM. V dropped 5 bases and J dropped 4; count of bases not matched to a gene: 7. CDR3 length: 14 amino acids. The CDR3: CASSRTRGGETQYF. The CDR3 DNA is TGTGCCAGCAGTAGGACTAGGGGAGGAGAGACCCAGTACTTC.